This T cell receptor (beta chain) emerged from a study of blood T cell repertoires in COVID-19 (TCRdb year 2020). Concerning the study at large: Samples from collaborators originated in the United States, Italy and Spain and spanned both the acute and convalescent phases of COVID-19. The material from the prospective study consisted of cDNA or gDNA derived from T cells, B-cell-depleted T cells, or PBMCs. Subjects who had been exposed to COVID-19, were actively infected with it, or had recovered from it provided the deeply sampled blood TCRbeta repertoires that made up the dataset. The samples were drawn from the first 160 participants of the ongoing ImmuneRACE study and from 1,254 subjects provided by 6 global collaborators. Where HLA class I and class II types were available, the types were taken from metadata supplied by the sample provider, not from assay-based typing. The repertoires were released in a freely available public database meant as a resource for research on the immune response to SARS-CoV-2. The sample metadata nearly always contained a de-identified subject ID, COVID-19 status, age in years and sex.

On this clone itself: It has no known antigen specificity. The input lacks base qualities; no much larger clone sits a single base away.

Summary of the overall study and its limitations: Clinical and demographic metadata were provided uncurated, with the amount varying by source and participant.

CDR1 and CDR2 (KGHSH, LQKENI) derive from the germline V gene. CDR3 length: 14 amino acids, cysteine to phenylalanine. The read is trimmed to its CDR3 DNA, 42 bases read in frame from base 1. V loses 2 bases of germline sequence and J loses 8 bases, and the interval between the two ends is 15 bases. TCRbeta CDR3 regions were amplified from genomic DNA by means of the immunoSEQ Assay, a bias-controlled multiplex PCR. Processing in the source paper ran as follows. Nucleated cell counts per sample were estimated from amplification of reference gene primers within the assay. To quantify the absolute abundance of each unique TCRbeta CDR3 rearrangement, sequence reads were collapsed and filtered. For each sample, productive Simpson clonality was calculated as the square root of Simpson's diversity index over productive rearrangements. TCRdb obtained this table from immuneACCESS and retained in-frame rearrangements with V and J assigned. These tables miss some clones; where compared with another copy, unresolved V genes account for less than half of the shortfall, and the remainder is unexplained. The DNA was the basis for D and trimming; V, J and clone size are from that table. The sample table shows nearly 40,000 clones, and more than 75% are seen once. The ten most abundant clones make up about 14% of the sample.

Collaborating institutions collected whole blood in K2EDTA tubes following their own protocols. For TCRbeta analysis, collaborators shipped samples in one of three forms: frozen whole blood, isolated PBMCs, or DNA extracted from either of those sample types. The sequenced sample consisted of peripheral blood. The receptor chain draws on TRBV18 and TRBJ1-2; the D segment cannot be called with confidence. This sequence originates from a man aged 45 to 65 with active or convalescent COVID-19. The CDR3 region has the sequence CASSPSARGTGYTF. The nucleotide sequence reads TGTGCCAGCTCACCATCGGCCCGGGGAACGGGCTACACCTTC.